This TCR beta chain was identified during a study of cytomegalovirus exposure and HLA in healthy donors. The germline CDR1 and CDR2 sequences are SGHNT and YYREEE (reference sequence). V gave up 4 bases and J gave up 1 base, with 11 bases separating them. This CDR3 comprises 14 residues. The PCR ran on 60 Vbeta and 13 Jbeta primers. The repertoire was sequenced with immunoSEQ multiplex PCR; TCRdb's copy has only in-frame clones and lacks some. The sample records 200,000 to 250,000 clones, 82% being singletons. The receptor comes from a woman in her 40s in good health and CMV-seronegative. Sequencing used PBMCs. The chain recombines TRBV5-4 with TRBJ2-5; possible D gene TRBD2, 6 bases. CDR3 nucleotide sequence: TGTGCCAGCAGCCCGGGACTGATCCAAGAGACCCAGTACTTC. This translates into CASSPGLIQETQYF.